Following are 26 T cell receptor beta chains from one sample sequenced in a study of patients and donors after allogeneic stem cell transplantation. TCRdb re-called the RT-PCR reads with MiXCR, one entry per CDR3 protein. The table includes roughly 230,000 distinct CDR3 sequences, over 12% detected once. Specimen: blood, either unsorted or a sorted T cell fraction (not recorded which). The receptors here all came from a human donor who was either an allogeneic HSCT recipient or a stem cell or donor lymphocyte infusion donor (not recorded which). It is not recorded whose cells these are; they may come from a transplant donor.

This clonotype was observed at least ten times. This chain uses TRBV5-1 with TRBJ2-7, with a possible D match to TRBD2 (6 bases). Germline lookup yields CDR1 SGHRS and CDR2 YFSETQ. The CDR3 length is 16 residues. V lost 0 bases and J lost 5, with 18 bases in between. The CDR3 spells CASSLGVLANTHEQYF. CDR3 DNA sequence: TGCGCCAGCAGCTTGGGGGTACTAGCAAATACCCACGAGCAGTACTTC.

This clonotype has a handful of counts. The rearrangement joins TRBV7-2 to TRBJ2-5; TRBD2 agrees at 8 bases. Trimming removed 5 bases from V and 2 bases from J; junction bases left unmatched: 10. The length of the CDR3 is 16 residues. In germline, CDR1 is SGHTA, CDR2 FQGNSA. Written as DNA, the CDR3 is TGTGCCAGCAGCCGAGGGGGACTAGGGGTACAAGAGACCCAGTACTTC. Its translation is CASSRGGLGVQETQYF.

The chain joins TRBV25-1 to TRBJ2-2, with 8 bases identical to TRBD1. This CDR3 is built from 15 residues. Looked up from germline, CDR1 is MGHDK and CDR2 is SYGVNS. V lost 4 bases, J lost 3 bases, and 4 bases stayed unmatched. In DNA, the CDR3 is TGTGCCAGCAGTGGCAACAGGGGGTACACCGGGGAGCTGTTTTTT. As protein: CASSGNRGYTGELFF.

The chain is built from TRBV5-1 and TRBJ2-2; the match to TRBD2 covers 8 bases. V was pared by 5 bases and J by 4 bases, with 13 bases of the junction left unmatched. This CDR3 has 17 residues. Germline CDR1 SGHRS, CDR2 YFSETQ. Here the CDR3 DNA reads TGCGCCAGCAGGCAAGACCCCGGGGGGGCCTTCACCGGGGAGCTGTTTTTT. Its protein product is CASRQDPGGAFTGELFF. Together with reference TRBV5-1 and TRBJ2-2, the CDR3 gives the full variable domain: KAGVTQTPRYLIKTRGQQVTLSCSPISGHRSVSWYQQTPGQGLQFLFEYFSETQRNKGNFPGRFSGRQFSNSRSEMNVSTLELGDSALYLCASRQDPGGAFTGELFFGEGSRLTVL.

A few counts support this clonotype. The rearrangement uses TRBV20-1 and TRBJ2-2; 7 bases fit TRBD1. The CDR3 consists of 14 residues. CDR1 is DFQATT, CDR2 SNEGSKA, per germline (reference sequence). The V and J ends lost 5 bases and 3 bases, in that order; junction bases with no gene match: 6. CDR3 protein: CSAFRQGHTGELFF. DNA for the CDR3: TGCAGTGCTTTCCGACAGGGACACACCGGGGAGCTGTTTTTT.

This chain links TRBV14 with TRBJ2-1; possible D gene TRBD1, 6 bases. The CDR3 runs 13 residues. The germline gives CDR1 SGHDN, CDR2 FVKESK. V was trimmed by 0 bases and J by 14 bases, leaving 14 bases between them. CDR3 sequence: CASSQDLGALEFF. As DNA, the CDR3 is TGTGCCAGCAGCCAAGATTTGGGGGCTCTAGAGTTCTTC.

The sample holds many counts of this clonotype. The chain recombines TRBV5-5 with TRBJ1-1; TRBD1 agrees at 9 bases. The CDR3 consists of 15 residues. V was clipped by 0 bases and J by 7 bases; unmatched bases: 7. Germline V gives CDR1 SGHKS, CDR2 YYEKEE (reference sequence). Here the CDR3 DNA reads TGTGCCAGCAGCTTGGTGGACAGGGGCCATCATGAAGCTTTCTTT. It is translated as CASSLVDRGHHEAFF.

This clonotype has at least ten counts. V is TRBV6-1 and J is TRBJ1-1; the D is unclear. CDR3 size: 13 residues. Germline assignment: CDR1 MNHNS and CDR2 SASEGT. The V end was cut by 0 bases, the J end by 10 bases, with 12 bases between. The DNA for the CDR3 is TGTGCCAGCAGTGAAGCGCTCCGGGTCTCAGCTTTCTTT. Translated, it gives CASSEALRVSAFF.

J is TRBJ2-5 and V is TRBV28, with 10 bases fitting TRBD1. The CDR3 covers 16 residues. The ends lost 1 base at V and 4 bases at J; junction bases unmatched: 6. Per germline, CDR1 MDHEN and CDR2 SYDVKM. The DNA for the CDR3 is TGTGCCAGCAGTTTATCAGGGACAGGGGTGGGAGAGACCCAGTACTTC. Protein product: CASSLSGTGVGETQYF.

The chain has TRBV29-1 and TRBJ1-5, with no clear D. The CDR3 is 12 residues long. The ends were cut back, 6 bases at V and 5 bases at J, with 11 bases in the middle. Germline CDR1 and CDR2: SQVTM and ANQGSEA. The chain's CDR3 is CSVIEGHQPQHF. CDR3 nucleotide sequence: TGCAGCGTAATCGAGGGCCATCAGCCCCAGCATTTT.

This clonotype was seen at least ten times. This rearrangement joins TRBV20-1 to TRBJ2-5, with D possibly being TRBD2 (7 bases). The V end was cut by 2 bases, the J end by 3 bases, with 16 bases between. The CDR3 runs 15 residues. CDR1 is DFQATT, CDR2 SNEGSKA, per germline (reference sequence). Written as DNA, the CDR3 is TGCAGTGCTAGAAGACTAGGGGGGGGTAAAGAGACCCAGTACTTC. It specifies CSARRLGGGKETQYF.

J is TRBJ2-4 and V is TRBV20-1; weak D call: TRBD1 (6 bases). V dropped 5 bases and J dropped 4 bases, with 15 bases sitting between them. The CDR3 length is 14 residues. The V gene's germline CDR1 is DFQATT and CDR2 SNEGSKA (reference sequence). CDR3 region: CSAVKGGSKNIQYF. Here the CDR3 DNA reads TGCAGTGCTGTCAAAGGGGGATCAAAAAACATTCAGTACTTC.

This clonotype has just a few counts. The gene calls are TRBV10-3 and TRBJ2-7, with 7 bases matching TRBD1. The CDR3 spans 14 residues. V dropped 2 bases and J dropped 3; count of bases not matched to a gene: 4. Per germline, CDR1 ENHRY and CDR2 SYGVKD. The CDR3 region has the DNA TGTGCCATCAGTGAGGACAGGGCAAACTACGAGCAGTACTTC. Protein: CAISEDRANYEQYF.

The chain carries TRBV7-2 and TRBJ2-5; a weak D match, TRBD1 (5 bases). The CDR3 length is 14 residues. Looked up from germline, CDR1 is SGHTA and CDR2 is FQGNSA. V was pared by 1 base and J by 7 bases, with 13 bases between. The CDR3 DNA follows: TGTGCCAGCAGCTTAGTGTCAGGGCGAGGGACCCAGTACTTC. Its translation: CASSLVSGRGTQYF.

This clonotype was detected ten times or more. The CDR3: CAISESTANYGYTF. The CDR3 DNA is TGTGCCATCAGTGAGTCGACAGCTAACTATGGCTACACCTTC. The chain carries TRBV10-3 and TRBJ1-2, with D maybe TRBD1 (5 bases). Germline values: CDR1 ENHRY, CDR2 SYGVKD. Trimming removed 0 bases from V and 0 bases from J, with 5 bases in between. The CDR3 extends over 14 amino acids.

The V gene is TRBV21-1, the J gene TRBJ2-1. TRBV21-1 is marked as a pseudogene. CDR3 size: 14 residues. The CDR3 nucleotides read TGTGCCAGCAGCAAATACTCGCGCTTTGATGAGCAGTTCTTC. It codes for CASSKYSRFDEQFF.

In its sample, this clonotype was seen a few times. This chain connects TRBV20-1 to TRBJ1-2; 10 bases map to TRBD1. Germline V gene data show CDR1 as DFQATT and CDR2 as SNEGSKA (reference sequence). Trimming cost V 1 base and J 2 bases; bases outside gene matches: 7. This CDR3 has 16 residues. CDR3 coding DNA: TGCAGTGCTAGAGGTCGGGACAGGGGATACAACTATGGCTACACCTTC. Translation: CSARGRDRGYNYGYTF.

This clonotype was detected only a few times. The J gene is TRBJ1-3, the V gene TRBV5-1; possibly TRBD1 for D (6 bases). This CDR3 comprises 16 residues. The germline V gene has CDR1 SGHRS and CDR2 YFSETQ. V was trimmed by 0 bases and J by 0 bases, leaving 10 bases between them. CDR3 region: CASSLGDISSGNTIYF. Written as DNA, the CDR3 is TGCGCCAGCAGCTTGGGGGACATTAGCTCTGGAAACACCATATATTTT.

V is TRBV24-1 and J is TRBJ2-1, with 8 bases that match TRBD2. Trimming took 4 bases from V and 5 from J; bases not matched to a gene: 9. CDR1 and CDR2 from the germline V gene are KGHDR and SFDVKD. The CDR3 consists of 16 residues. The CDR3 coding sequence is TGTGCCACCAGTGAGGAATTCGGGAGGGCAAACAATGAGCAGTTCTTC. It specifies CATSEEFGRANNEQFF.

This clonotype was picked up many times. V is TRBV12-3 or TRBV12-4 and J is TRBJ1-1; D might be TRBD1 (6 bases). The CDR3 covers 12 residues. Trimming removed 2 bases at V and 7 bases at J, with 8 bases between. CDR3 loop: CASSLIQGEAFF. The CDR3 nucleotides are TGTGCCAGCAGTTTAATACAGGGTGAAGCTTTCTTT.

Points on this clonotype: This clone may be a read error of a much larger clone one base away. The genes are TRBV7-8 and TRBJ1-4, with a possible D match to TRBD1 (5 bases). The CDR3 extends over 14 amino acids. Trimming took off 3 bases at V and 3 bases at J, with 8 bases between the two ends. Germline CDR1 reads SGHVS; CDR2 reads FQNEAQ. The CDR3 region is CASSLGRPNEKLFF. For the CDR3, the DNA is TGTGCCAGCAGCTTGGGACGGCCTAATGAAAAACTGTTTTTT. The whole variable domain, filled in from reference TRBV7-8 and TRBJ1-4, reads GAGVSQSPRYKVAKRGQDVALRCDPISGHVSLFWYQQALGQGPEFLTYFQNEAQLDKSGLPSDRFFAERPEGSVSTLKIQRTQQEDSAVYLCASSLGRPNEKLFFGSGTQLSVL.

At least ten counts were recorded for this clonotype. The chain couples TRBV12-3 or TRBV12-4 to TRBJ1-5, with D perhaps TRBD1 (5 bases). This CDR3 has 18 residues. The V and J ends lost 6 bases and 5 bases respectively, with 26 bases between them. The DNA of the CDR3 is TGTGCCAGCAGCCCCAGACTTGGGCTATGGGGCGACGATCAGCCCCAGCATTTT. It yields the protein CASSPRLGLWGDDQPQHF.

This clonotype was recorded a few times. This CDR3 is CASSVDSRNTEAFF. CDR3 nucleotide sequence: TGTGCCAGCAGTGTAGACAGTCGGAACACTGAAGCTTTCTTT. The J gene is TRBJ1-1, the V gene TRBV6-1, with a possible D match to TRBD1 (5 bases). CDR1 and CDR2 (germline): MNHNS, SASEGT. This CDR3 region has 14 residues. V dropped 4 bases and J dropped 1 base, with 10 bases sitting between them.

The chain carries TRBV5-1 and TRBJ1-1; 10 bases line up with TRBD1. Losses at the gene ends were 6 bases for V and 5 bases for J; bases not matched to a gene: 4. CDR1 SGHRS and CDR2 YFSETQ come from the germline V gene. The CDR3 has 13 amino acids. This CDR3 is CASTWTGGTEAFF. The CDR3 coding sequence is TGCGCCAGCACCTGGACAGGGGGAACTGAAGCTTTCTTT. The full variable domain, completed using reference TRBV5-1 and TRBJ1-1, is KAGVTQTPRYLIKTRGQQVTLSCSPISGHRSVSWYQQTPGQGLQFLFEYFSETQRNKGNFPGRFSGRQFSNSRSEMNVSTLELGDSALYLCASTWTGGTEAFFGQGTRLTVV.

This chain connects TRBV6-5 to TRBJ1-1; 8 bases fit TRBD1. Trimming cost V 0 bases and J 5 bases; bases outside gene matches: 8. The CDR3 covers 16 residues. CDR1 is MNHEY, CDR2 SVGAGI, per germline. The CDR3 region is CASSYSLAGGRTEAFF. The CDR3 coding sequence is TGTGCCAGCAGTTACTCCCTAGCAGGGGGCAGGACTGAAGCTTTCTTT.

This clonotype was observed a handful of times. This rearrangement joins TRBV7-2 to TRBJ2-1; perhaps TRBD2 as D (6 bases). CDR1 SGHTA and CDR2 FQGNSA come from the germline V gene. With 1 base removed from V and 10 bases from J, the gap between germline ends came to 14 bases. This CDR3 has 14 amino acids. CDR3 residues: CASSLGAGPGEQFF. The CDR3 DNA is TGTGCCAGCAGCTTAGGGGCGGGACCGGGAGAGCAGTTCTTC.